The 29 T cell receptor beta chains listed next were all sequenced from one sample in a study of vaccination and CD4 T cells after COVID-19. These TCRs' antigens remain unknown. Treatment meaning: approximately 9-day PBMC culture with coronavirus spike peptide pools or control peptides (ViraFEST assay). Sequenced with the Oncomine TCR Beta short-read assay was DNA taken from cultured CD4+ T cells. One entry per CDR3 protein results from TCRdb running MiXCR on the PCR reads. The sample yields over 10,000 distinct CDR3 sequences, approximately 50% seen once. The specimen was CD4+ T cells from blood, cultured in vitro. Receptors originate from a human donor who had recovered from COVID-19.

The rearrangement links TRBV27 to TRBJ1-6, with 7 bases that match TRBD1. V shed 4 bases and J 4 bases; nucleotides not matched to a gene: 7. CDR3 length: 16 residues. Per germline, CDR1 MNHEY and CDR2 SMNVEV (reference sequence). The CDR3 sequence is CASSSPGTVYNSPLHF. CDR3 DNA: TGTGCCAGCAGTTCCCCTGGGACAGTGTATAATTCACCCCTCCACTTT.

The rearrangement links TRBV5-6 to TRBJ2-5; D gene unclear. This CDR3 is built from 12 residues. CDR1 and CDR2 from the germline V gene are SGHDT and YYEEEE. With 1 base removed from V and 4 bases from J, the gap between germline ends came to 5 bases. This CDR3 reads CASSLFRETQYF. The CDR3 nucleotides read TGTGCCAGCAGCTTGTTCCGAGAGACCCAGTACTTC.

The V call is TRBV19, the J call TRBJ2-6; weak D call: TRBD2 (5 bases). The CDR3 totals 18 residues. CDR1 is LNHDA and CDR2 is SQIVND in the germline V gene (reference sequence). V was clipped by 0 bases and J by 2 bases, with 14 bases between them. In DNA form, the CDR3 reads TGTGCCAGTAGTATAGATCTAGGAGGTTCCCCTGGGGCCAACGTCCTGACTTTC. Amino acid sequence: CASSIDLGGSPGANVLTF. The whole variable domain, filled in from reference TRBV19 and TRBJ2-6, reads DGGITQSPKYLFRKEGQNVTLSCEQNLNHDAMYWYRQDPGQGLRLIYYSQIVNDFQKGDIAEGYSVSREKKESFPLTVTSAQKNPTAFYLCASSIDLGGSPGANVLTFGAGSRLTVL.

The CDR3 reads CASSASVGTEAFF. CDR3 bases: TGTGCCAGTAGTGCGTCAGTGGGCACTGAAGCTTTCTTT. This sequence joins TRBV19 and TRBJ1-1; D not certain. The CDR3 loop spans 13 amino acids. The germline V gene encodes CDR1 LNHDA and CDR2 SQIVND (reference sequence). V lost 5 bases, J lost 4 bases, and 11 bases lay in between.

This clonotype was seen a handful of times. V gene TRBV7-2 combines with J gene TRBJ1-6; 7 positions agree with TRBD1. The length of the CDR3 is 14 residues. The germline V gene has CDR1 SGHTA and CDR2 FQGNSA. J was trimmed by 8 bases and V by 5 bases; bases with no gene match: 6. Written as DNA, the CDR3 is TGTGCCAGCAGCAGGGACAGCGCCGATTCACCCCTCCACTTT. This codes for CASSRDSADSPLHF.

This sequence joins TRBV20-1 and TRBJ2-1, with 9 bases identical to TRBD1. The CDR3 runs 16 residues. V was clipped by 1 base and J by 5 bases; unmatched bases: 9. Germline assignment: CDR1 DFQATT and CDR2 SNEGSKA (reference sequence). CDR3 sequence (DNA): TGCAGTGCTAGAGTCTACAGGACAGGGGACGACAATGAGCAGTTCTTC. Its translation: CSARVYRTGDDNEQFF.

V usage is TRBV30 and J usage is TRBJ2-3; D remains unclear. Per germline, CDR1 GTSNPN and CDR2 SVGIG (reference sequence). The V end lost 3 bases, the J end lost 4 bases, and 5 bases lay between the germline ends. The CDR3 is made up of 11 amino acids. For the CDR3, the DNA is TGTGCCTGGAGAGTGGCAGATACGCAGTATTTT. It codes for CAWRVADTQYF.

The rearrangement links TRBV6-1 to TRBJ2-7; 8 bases are shared with TRBD2. Per the germline V gene, CDR1 is MNHNS and CDR2 is SASEGT. V shed 6 bases, J shed 3 bases, and the junction held 4 bases outside the gene matches. The CDR3 is made up of 13 amino acids. CDR3 nucleotides: TGTGCCAGCAGCACGGGACTAGACTACGAGCAGTACTTC. It is translated as CASSTGLDYEQYF.

The chain couples TRBV10-3 to TRBJ1-6; 7 bases map to TRBD1. Germline lookup yields CDR1 ENHRY and CDR2 SYGVKD. The CDR3 length is 16 residues. Trimming at V came to 4 bases and at J to 3 bases, leaving 6 bases not matched to a gene. CDR3 in amino acids: CAISGETGFYNSPLHF. The CDR3, as DNA: TGTGCCATCAGTGGAGAGACAGGGTTCTATAATTCACCCCTCCACTTT.

This chain's CDR3 is CASSRTDGSYGYTF. Here the CDR3 DNA reads TGTGCCAGCTCGCGCACGGACGGCTCATATGGCTACACCTTC. This chain uses TRBV18 with TRBJ1-2, with D uncertain. Trimming took 6 bases from V and 5 from J, leaving 16 bases between them. Germline V gives CDR1 KGHSH, CDR2 LQKENI. CDR3 length: 14 amino acids.

This clonotype was seen more than once but under ten times. The chain recombines TRBV20-1 with TRBJ2-1; a possible D gene is TRBD2 (6 bases). The CDR3 contains 11 residues. Trimming took 2 bases from V and 12 from J, leaving 11 bases between them. Per germline, CDR1 DFQATT and CDR2 SNEGSKA (reference sequence). Here the CDR3 reads CSARLALGQFF. CDR3 DNA: TGCAGTGCTAGACTAGCGCTGGGGCAGTTCTTC.

The rearrangement links TRBV6-1 to TRBJ2-5, with 12 bases lining up with TRBD2. This CDR3 is 16 amino acids long. Trimming cost V 1 base and J 5 bases; bases outside gene matches: 5. Per germline, CDR1 MNHNS and CDR2 SASEGT. This chain's CDR3 is CASSEGLAGGQETQYF. The CDR3 DNA sequence: TGTGCCAGCAGTGAAGGGCTAGCGGGAGGGCAGGAGACCCAGTACTTC.

The chain recombines TRBV19 with TRBJ1-1; D uncertain. The CDR3 is made up of 14 amino acids. The germline V and J ends were trimmed by 6 bases and 1 base, with 12 bases remaining between them. Germline V CDR1 and CDR2: LNHDA, SQIVND (reference sequence). CDR3 nucleotide sequence: TGTGCCAGTAGGCCCCGGGAAAAGAACACTGAAGCTTTCTTT. As protein: CASRPREKNTEAFF.

The chain has TRBV12-3 or TRBV12-4 and TRBJ1-6; unclear D gene. With 1 base removed from V and 5 bases from J, the gap between germline ends came to 3 bases. The CDR3 consists of 13 residues. The CDR3 is CASSLEDNSPLHF. CDR3 nucleotides: TGTGCCAGCAGTTTAGAGGATAATTCACCCCTCCACTTT.

This clonotype was seen only a few times. The rearrangement uses TRBV6-5 and TRBJ2-5; 14 positions agree with TRBD2. Losses at the gene ends were 0 bases for V and 5 bases for J; bases not matched to a gene: 8. The V gene's germline CDR1 is MNHEY and CDR2 SVGAGI. The CDR3 has 18 residues. The CDR3 coding sequence is TGTGCCAGCAGTTACTCGTACCGACTAGCGGGGGGGCCGGAGACCCAGTACTTC. It yields the protein CASSYSYRLAGGPETQYF.

The chain joins TRBV20-1 to TRBJ1-2; no firm D call. The germline V gene has CDR1 DFQATT and CDR2 SNEGSKA (reference sequence). This CDR3 has 12 residues. The V gene lost 2 bases and the J gene lost 4 bases, with 8 bases spanning the gap. CDR3 region: CSARPASYGYTF. The DNA for the CDR3 is TGCAGTGCTAGACCGGCTTCCTATGGCTACACCTTC.

V and J are TRBV11-3 and TRBJ2-3, with D perhaps matching TRBD2 (6 bases). Trimming stripped 4 bases from V and 8 bases from J, with 10 bases between. The germline CDR1 and CDR2 sequences are SGHNT and YENEEA. CDR3 length: 12 residues. DNA for the CDR3: TGTGCCAGCAGCTCTCGGGACTCTACGCAGTATTTT. It translates to CASSSRDSTQYF.

By proportion, this clonotype is medium-sized (0.01 to 0.1%). The rearrangement joins TRBV7-2 to TRBJ1-1; 8 nucleotides match TRBD1. Germline assignment: CDR1 SGHTA and CDR2 FQGNSA. This CDR3 region has 13 residues. The J segment lost 4 bases and the V segment lost 4 bases, leaving 2 bases of the junction unmatched. CDR3: CASSYRGGTEAFF. The CDR3 nucleotides are TGTGCCAGCAGCTACAGGGGGGGCACTGAAGCTTTCTTT.

The chain carries TRBV11-3 and TRBJ2-3; perhaps TRBD2 as D (5 bases). V was shortened by 5 bases and J by 3 bases, with 12 bases between the two germline ends. The CDR3 totals 14 residues. Germline CDR1 is SGHNT and CDR2 is YENEEA. The CDR3 sequence is CASSLRTGTDTQYF. In DNA, the CDR3 is TGTGCCAGCAGCCTACGGACTGGAACAGATACGCAGTATTTT.

The V call is TRBV7-9, the J call TRBJ1-5; weak D call: TRBD1 (5 bases). Germline CDR1 reads SEHNR; CDR2 reads FQNEAQ (reference sequence). Trimming took off 1 base at V and 5 bases at J, with 12 bases between the two ends. The CDR3 sequence is 15 residues long. The CDR3 DNA reads TGTGCCAGCAGCTTAGATGCTCAGGGTTATCAGCCCCAGCATTTT. Amino acid sequence: CASSLDAQGYQPQHF.

A few counts support this clonotype. The junction does not match germline at one end; this may be a read error. The chain has TRBV20-1 and TRBJ2-3; TRBD2 aligns across 9 bases. Germline V gene lookup returns CDR1 DFQATT and CDR2 SNEGSKA (reference sequence). This CDR3 is built from 14 residues. The CDR3: CSARLAGATDTQYF. In nucleotides, the CDR3 is TGCAGCGCTAGGTTAGCGGGGGCCACAGATACGCAGTATTTT.

This chain connects TRBV30 to TRBJ1-3; D is uncertain. Per the germline V gene, CDR1 is GTSNPN and CDR2 is SVGIG (reference sequence). Deletions cut 1 base from V and 0 bases from J, with 4 bases between. The CDR3 has 13 amino acids. The CDR3 is CAWSEHSGNTIYF. CDR3 in DNA: TGTGCCTGGAGTGAGCACTCTGGAAACACCATATATTTT.

This clonotype was recorded a few times. The genes are TRBV29-1 and TRBJ1-2; 7 bases are a match to TRBD1. Germline CDR1 and CDR2: SQVTM and ANQGSEA. CDR3 length: 12 residues. The trim removed 2 bases at V and 6 bases at J, leaving 3 bases unmatched. The CDR3 loop reads CSVEQGGHGYTF. As DNA, the CDR3 is TGCAGCGTTGAACAGGGGGGACATGGCTACACCTTC.

This clonotype turned up a few times. The V gene is TRBV24-1, the J gene TRBJ2-1, with TRBD2 identical over 9 bases. The CDR3 consists of 15 residues. In germline, CDR1 is KGHDR, CDR2 SFDVKD. V was pared by 5 bases and J by 6 bases, with 7 bases of the junction left unmatched. The CDR3 loop is CATSVSGGLANEQFF. In nucleotides, the CDR3 is TGTGCCACCAGTGTCTCGGGGGGACTAGCCAATGAGCAGTTCTTC.

This clonotype was found a few times. The chain has TRBV6-1 and TRBJ1-1, with D uncertain. This CDR3 spans 15 amino acids. Trimming took off 2 bases at V and 0 bases at J, with 10 bases between the two ends. Germline-derived CDR1 and CDR2 are MNHNS and SASEGT. The CDR3 DNA sequence: TGTGCCAGCAGTGAATCCTCCTCCCTGAACACTGAAGCTTTCTTT. This sequence encodes CASSESSSLNTEAFF.

In this sample, this clonotype turned up a few times. The chain joins TRBV20-1 to TRBJ2-3, with TRBD2 matching over 12 bases. This CDR3 is 15 amino acids long. The germline CDR1 and CDR2 sequences are DFQATT and SNEGSKA (reference sequence). The J segment lost 7 bases and the V segment lost 4 bases, leaving 9 bases of the junction unmatched. In DNA form, the CDR3 reads TGCAGTGCTAATATGGGGACTAGCGGGCAACATACGCAGTATTTT. It codes for CSANMGTSGQHTQYF.

The V call is TRBV28, the J call TRBJ1-1; D call uncertain. Germline V gene data show CDR1 as MDHEN and CDR2 as SYDVKM. The CDR3 covers 12 residues. V shed 11 bases and J shed 1 base, with 11 bases lying between them. The CDR3 region has the DNA TGTGCCGGAAGAAGTGGGAACACTGAAGCTTTCTTT. Translating gives CAGRSGNTEAFF.

The rearrangement joins TRBV6-4 to TRBJ1-2; the match to TRBD1 covers 7 bases. V trimming: 6 bases; J trimming: 7 bases; junction bases outside the gene matches: 8. This CDR3 comprises 13 residues. Germline CDR1 reads MRHNA; CDR2 reads SNTAGT. The DNA for the CDR3 is TGTGCCAGCAGCCAAGACAGGGATCGTGGCTACACCTTC. Translated: CASSQDRDRGYTF.

This rearrangement joins TRBV7-2 to TRBJ1-5; D unresolved. CDR1 is SGHTA and CDR2 is FQGNSA in the germline V gene. Deletions cut 2 bases from V and 6 bases from J, with 5 bases between. The CDR3 loop spans 12 amino acids. CDR3 DNA sequence: TGTGCCAGCAGCTTACCGAGTCAGCCCCAGCATTTT. Amino acids: CASSLPSQPQHF.